This TCR beta chain was captured by sequencing in a study of shared clonotypes between healthy human individuals. Regarding the study as a whole: Rarefaction curves obtained for sorted subsets showed sequencing incomplete despite large depth. Generally, estimated richness proved larger in naive subsets than it did in memory subsets. Approximately 5% was the fraction of naive CD4 clonotypes found shared across a handful of donors.

An approximately 210 ng quantity of DNA, 25,000 to 30,000 T cell genomes, went into the sorted-subset replicate PCRs. The protocol was immunoSEQ multiplex PCR, while the TCRdb copy is restricted to in-frame clones and leaves out a portion. The sample lists 850,000 to 1,200,000 clones, 75% occurring once. With regard to this clone: Its antigen remains unidentified.

The sequenced sample consisted of memory CD4+ T cells sorted from blood. The sample's subset: CD45RA-negative fraction. The sequence was obtained from a man between 18 and 29 years old in good health.

CDR3 nucleotide sequence: TGTGCCAGCCGGTTGTCCAACACCGGGGAGCTGTTTTTT. Its translation is CASRLSNTGELFF. The V gene is TRBV6-4, the J gene TRBJ2-2; D call uncertain. This CDR3 comprises 13 residues. Germline CDR1 reads MRHNA; CDR2 reads SNTAGT. The V end was cut by 8 bases, the J end by 2 bases, with 9 bases between.